The T cell receptor (beta chain) under discussion was sequenced for a study of immune evolution from preneoplasia to lung adenocarcinoma (dated by TCRdb to the early 2020s). Concerning the study at large: No AAH lesions showed HLA loss of heterozygosity, compared with 6% to 7.5% of AIS, around 14% of MIA and approximately 34% of ADC lesions. The study combined immune gene expression, TCR sequencing and multiplex immunofluorescence to profile immune contexture across lung adenocarcinoma precursors and invasive adenocarcinoma. Resected precursor lesions (AAH, AIS, MIA) and invasive adenocarcinomas were compared with paired morphologically normal lung tissue. The sample size was set by how many specimens were available, not by a prior power calculation. Whole exome sequencing and methylation data from the same cohort of nodules were integrated with the immune data. In total, the cohort included 40 to 60 patients with pulmonary nodules, all of whom underwent surgical resection. TCR sequencing data were obtained from under 55 patients. The study reported that around 100 samples were used for TCR sequencing. POLYSOLVER was used to infer class I HLA alleles from exome data, and LOHHLA was used to detect allele-specific HLA loss. The paper as a whole reports these results and caveats: Normal lung had the highest top T cell clone frequencies, which appeared to decline progressively from AAH through AIS, MIA and invasive adenocarcinoma. Because every patient came from Japan and China, how well the results apply to Western populations was uncertain. Findings were based on association rather than direct causation; larger cohorts with long-term follow-up and longitudinal biopsies were deemed needed. Normal lung showed the highest clonality, whereas later-stage lesions appeared to have higher T cell density and diversity but lower clonality. The highest T cell clonality was observed in KRAS-mutant nodules compared with EGFR-mutant or double wild-type lesions.

Using the immunoSEQ hsTCRbeta Kit, TCR beta CDR3 regions were sequenced from DNA. Per the source publication's procedure: TCR sequencing data were analysed with the ImmunoSEQ Analyzer. T cell clonality was defined as 1 minus Pielou's evenness computed on productive rearrangements. To measure T cell diversity, the inverse Simpson index was applied to productive templates. T cell density was defined as TCR beta template counts normalized to usable DNA, with usable DNA estimated by amplifying and sequencing housekeeping genes. Two-sided Kruskal-Wallis tests were used to compare TCR metrics across histologic stages. As stored in TCRdb, this immuneACCESS dataset retains in-frame rearrangements with V and J assigned. A fraction of the clones does not appear; measured against another copy, unresolved V genes explain less than half of the discrepancy, and the remainder lacks a known reason. V, J and clone size were drawn from that table, and D and trimming were deduced from the DNA. This sample has tens of thousands of clones in its table, and 74% of those were observed once. Around 6.1% of the sample is in the top ten clones.

Between the mid-2010s and the late 2010s, the patients underwent resection in either Japan or China. Histologic diagnosis of each case was confirmed independently by two lung cancer pathologists on H&E slides. Macro-dissection after pathologic assessment enriched premalignant or tumor cells for nucleic acid extraction. FFPE tissue was used for DNA isolation with the AllPrep DNA/RNA FFPE Kit. For this clone: Its antigen is still unknown. Base qualities are not provided; no much larger clone lies one nucleotide away.

In the germline V gene, CDR1 corresponds to MNHNS and CDR2 to SASEGT. The CDR3 runs 14 amino acids, cysteine and phenylalanine included. Kept here is only the CDR3 DNA, which spans 42 bases and is read in frame from base 1. Trimmed from V: 7 bases; trimmed from J: 5 bases; junction bases lacking a gene match: 5. The sequence was collected from a person between 55 and 70 years old with lung adenocarcinoma. Sequenced sample: FFPE invasive lung adenocarcinoma tissue. Read against the paper, the sample's cell subset or site label means: frankly invasive lung adenocarcinoma (ADC). In this chain, TRBV6-1 is recombined with TRBJ2-2, with TRBD2 identical over 9 junction bases. The CDR3 has the sequence CASKLAGDTGELFF. The nucleotide sequence reads TGTGCCAGCAAGTTAGCGGGAGATACCGGGGAGCTGTTTTTT.